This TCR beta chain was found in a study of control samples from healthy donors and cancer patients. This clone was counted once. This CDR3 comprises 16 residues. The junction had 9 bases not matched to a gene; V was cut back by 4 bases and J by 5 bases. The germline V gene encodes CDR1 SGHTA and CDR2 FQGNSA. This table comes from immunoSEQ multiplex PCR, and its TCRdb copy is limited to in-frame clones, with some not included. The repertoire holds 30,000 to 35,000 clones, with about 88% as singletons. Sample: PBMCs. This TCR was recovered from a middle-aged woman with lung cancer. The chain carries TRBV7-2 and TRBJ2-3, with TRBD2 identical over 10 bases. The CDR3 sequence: CASSSTSGEAIDTQYF. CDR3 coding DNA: TGTGCCAGCAGCTCCACTAGCGGGGAGGCAATAGATACGCAGTATTTT.